This TCR beta chain emerged from a study of response to subunit inactivated influenza vaccine. Overall study results and limits: The authors suggested that every seasonal influenza vaccination recruits few new T cells.

For this clonotype: Its target is unknown.

TCRdb fed the RT-PCR reads into MiXCR, producing one record per CDR3 protein. The table lists fewer than 700,000 distinct CDR3 sequences, 13% of them singletons, with approximately 14% in the top ten. Germline CDR1 LNHDA, CDR2 SQIVND (reference sequence). Trimming stripped 0 bases from V and 3 bases from J, with 9 bases between. There are 14 residues in the CDR3. V gene TRBV19 combines with J gene TRBJ2-7; tentative D call: TRBD2 (6 bases). Sequences were derived from PBMCs from blood, sampled about 40 days after vaccination. The clonotype originates from a middle-aged man who received an inactivated influenza vaccine. The CDR3 reads CASSIDGGFYEQYF. CDR3 sequence (DNA): TGTGCCAGTAGTATAGACGGGGGTTTCTACGAGCAGTACTTC. Variable domain in full (rest from reference TRBV19 and TRBJ2-7): DGGITQSPKYLFRKEGQNVTLSCEQNLNHDAMYWYRQDPGQGLRLIYYSQIVNDFQKGDIAEGYSVSREKKESFPLTVTSAQKNPTAFYLCASSIDGGFYEQYFGPGTRLTVT.